This T cell receptor (beta chain) was profiled in a study of cytomegalovirus exposure and HLA in healthy donors. CDR3 size: 13 residues. The V and J ends lost 0 bases and 5 bases respectively, with 7 bases between them. Per the germline V gene, CDR1 is LGHNA and CDR2 is YSLEER. PCR was performed using 60 Vbeta and 13 Jbeta primers. Profiling relied on immunoSEQ multiplex PCR, and the TCRdb table lists in-frame clones only, not all of them. This table lists 96,000 or so clones. The gene calls are TRBV4-3 and TRBJ2-5; D remains unclear. The TCR originated in a girl between 10 and 17 years old in good health and CMV-seropositive. The sample taken for sequencing was PBMCs. The DNA of the CDR3 is TGCGCCAGCAGCCAAGATCGTCGTGAGACCCAGTACTTC. Protein product: CASSQDRRETQYF.